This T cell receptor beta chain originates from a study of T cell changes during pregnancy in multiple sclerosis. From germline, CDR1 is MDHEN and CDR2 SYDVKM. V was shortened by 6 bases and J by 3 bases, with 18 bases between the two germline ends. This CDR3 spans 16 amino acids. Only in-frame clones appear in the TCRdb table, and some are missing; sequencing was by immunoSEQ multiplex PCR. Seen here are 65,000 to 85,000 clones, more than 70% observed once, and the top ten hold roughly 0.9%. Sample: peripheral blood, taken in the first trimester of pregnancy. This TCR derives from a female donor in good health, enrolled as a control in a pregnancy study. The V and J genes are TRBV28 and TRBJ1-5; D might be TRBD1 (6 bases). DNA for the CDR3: TGTGCCAGCAGCTACCCCGGACAGCCACTCAATCAGCCCCAGCATTTT. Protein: CASSYPGQPLNQPQHF.